The TCR beta chain described here comes from a study of blood T cell repertoires in COVID-19. Across the whole study: The analysed material was cDNA or gDNA that came from T cells, B-cell-depleted T cells, or PBMCs.

J lost 4 bases, V lost 4 bases, and 10 bases had no gene match. Germline V gene lookup returns CDR1 SGHNT and CDR2 YYREEE (reference sequence). CDR3 size: 15 residues. TCRdb's table, derived via immunoSEQ multiplex PCR, lists solely in-frame clones and lacks some. The table lists 200,000 to 250,000 clones, approximately 92% of them singletons. This chain joins TRBV5-4 and TRBJ1-2, with 7 positions matching TRBD1. The source material was PBMCs or T cells enriched from blood (not recorded which). The clonotype comes from a woman under 30 in a cohort exposed to, infected with or recovered from COVID-19 (not recorded which). DNA of the CDR3: TGTGCCAGCAGCCACGACAGGGTGGAAGGCTATGGCTACACCTTC. Translation: CASSHDRVEGYGYTF. The whole variable domain, remainder taken from reference TRBV5-4 and TRBJ1-2, is ETGVTQSPTHLIKTRGQQVTLRCSSQSGHNTVSWYQQALGQGPQFIFQYYREEENGRGNFPPRFSGLQFPNYSSELNVNALELDDSALYLCASSHDRVEGYGYTFGSGTRLTVV.